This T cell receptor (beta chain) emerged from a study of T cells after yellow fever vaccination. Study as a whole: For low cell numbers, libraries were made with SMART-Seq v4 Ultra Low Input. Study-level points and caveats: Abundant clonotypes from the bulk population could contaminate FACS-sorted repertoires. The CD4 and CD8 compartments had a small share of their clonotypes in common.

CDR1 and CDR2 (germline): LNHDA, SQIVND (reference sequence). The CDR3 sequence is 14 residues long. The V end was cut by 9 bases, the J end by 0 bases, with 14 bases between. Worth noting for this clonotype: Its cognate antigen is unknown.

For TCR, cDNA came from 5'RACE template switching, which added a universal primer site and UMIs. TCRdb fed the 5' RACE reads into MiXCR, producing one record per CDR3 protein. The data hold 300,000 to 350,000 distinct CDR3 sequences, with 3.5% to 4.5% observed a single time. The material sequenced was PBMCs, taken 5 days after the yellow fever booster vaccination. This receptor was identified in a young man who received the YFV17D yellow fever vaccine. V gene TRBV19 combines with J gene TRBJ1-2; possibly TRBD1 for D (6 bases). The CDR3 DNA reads TGTGCCAGCAATACAGGGCGATCTAACTATGGCTACACCTTC. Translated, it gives CASNTGRSNYGYTF.